These T cell receptor beta chains were read from a single sample in a study of identifying expanded T cells in peripheral blood. Clones were sequenced by immunoSEQ multiplex PCR, and TCRdb holds only the in-frame ones, with some missing. The top ten clones hold approximately 4% of a sample with approximately 91,000 clones, 70% to 90% of them seen once. The specimen sequenced was blood. The receptors were sampled from a person between 18 and 75 years old in good health. The CDR3 runs from the conserved cysteine through the conserved F or W. Each record gives: clone size, V gene, D gene, J gene, CDR3 protein, CDR3 DNA. D genes are given only for firm matches. Only part of the rows carry a size: once, few, many, or a class if the clone is expanded.

clone_size: -
v_call: TRBV6-5
d_call: TRBD2
j_call: TRBJ2-5
cdr3_aa: CASSLGLAEKETQYF
cdr3_nt: TGTGCCAGCAGTCTGGGACTAGCGGAGAAAGAGACCCAGTACTTC

clone_size: -
v_call: TRBV5-1
d_call: TRBD1
j_call: TRBJ1-6
cdr3_aa: CASSLDRLDNNSPLHF
cdr3_nt: TGCGCCAGCAGCCTGGACAGGTTAGATAATAATTCACCCCTCCACTTT

clone_size: -
v_call: TRBV25-1
d_call: -
j_call: TRBJ1-5
cdr3_aa: CASSDYISNQPQHF
cdr3_nt: TGTGCCAGCAGTGACTACATTAGCAATCAGCCCCAGCATTTT

clone_size: -
v_call: TRBV15
d_call: -
j_call: TRBJ1-2
cdr3_aa: CATSRDRTNYGYTF
cdr3_nt: TGTGCCACCAGCAGAGACAGAACTAACTATGGCTACACCTTC

clone_size: -
v_call: TRBV7-6
d_call: -
j_call: TRBJ1-1
cdr3_aa: CASSLQTEAFF
cdr3_nt: TGTGCCAGCAGCTTGCAAACTGAAGCTTTCTTT

clone_size: -
v_call: TRBV18
d_call: TRBD1
j_call: TRBJ1-5
cdr3_aa: CASSPRLGQEANQPQHF
cdr3_nt: TGTGCCAGCTCACCACGTTTGGGACAGGAAGCCAATCAGCCCCAGCATTTT

clone_size: once
v_call: TRBV15
d_call: TRBD1
j_call: TRBJ2-5
cdr3_aa: CATSQGVGETQYF
cdr3_nt: TGTGCCACCAGTCAGGGGGTTGGGGAGACCCAGTACTTC

clone_size: -
v_call: TRBV19
d_call: TRBD2
j_call: TRBJ2-1
cdr3_aa: CASSHRDYVAEQFF
cdr3_nt: TGTGCCAGTAGTCACCGGGACTACGTTGCTGAGCAGTTCTTC

clone_size: -
v_call: TRBV28
d_call: -
j_call: TRBJ1-4
cdr3_aa: CASSLTSIGGEKLFF
cdr3_nt: TGTGCCAGCAGTTTAACGTCCATTGGGGGTGAAAAACTGTTTTTT

clone_size: -
v_call: TRBV6-5
d_call: -
j_call: TRBJ1-2
cdr3_aa: CASTRGRGYGYTF
cdr3_nt: TGTGCCAGCACCCGGGGGAGGGGCTATGGCTACACCTTC

clone_size: -
v_call: TRBV7-2
d_call: -
j_call: TRBJ1-1
cdr3_aa: CASSLEGGTEAFF
cdr3_nt: TGTGCCAGCAGCTTAGAAGGCGGCACTGAAGCTTTCTTT

clone_size: -
v_call: TRBV23-1
d_call: -
j_call: TRBJ2-5
cdr3_aa: CASSQLLLAQETQYF
cdr3_nt: TGCGCCAGCAGTCAATTGCTACTAGCCCAAGAGACCCAGTACTTC

clone_size: -
v_call: TRBV4-1
d_call: -
j_call: TRBJ2-3
cdr3_aa: CASSQDSSTDTQYF
cdr3_nt: TGCGCCAGCAGCCAAGATAGCAGCACAGATACGCAGTATTTT

clone_size: few
v_call: TRBV6-6
d_call: TRBD1
j_call: TRBJ1-1
cdr3_aa: CASISLTGGTEAFF
cdr3_nt: TGTGCCAGCATTAGTCTCACAGGGGGCACTGAAGCTTTCTTT

clone_size: few
v_call: TRBV6-4
d_call: -
j_call: TRBJ2-1
cdr3_aa: CASSDSIDGGDEQFF
cdr3_nt: TGTGCCAGCAGTGACTCGATTGACGGGGGCGATGAGCAGTTCTTC

clone_size: -
v_call: TRBV7-2
d_call: -
j_call: TRBJ1-6
cdr3_aa: CASAPRVESPLHF
cdr3_nt: TGTGCCAGCGCCCCGAGGGTAGAGTCACCCCTCCACTTT

clone_size: -
v_call: TRBV4-1
d_call: TRBD1
j_call: TRBJ2-7
cdr3_aa: CASSQGDRGRYEQYF
cdr3_nt: TGCGCCAGCAGCCAAGGGGACAGGGGTCGGTACGAGCAGTACTTC

clone_size: -
v_call: TRBV28
d_call: -
j_call: TRBJ1-5
cdr3_aa: CASALGGSSNQPQHF
cdr3_nt: TGTGCCAGCGCTTTGGGGGGCTCGAGCAATCAGCCCCAGCATTTT

clone_size: -
v_call: TRBV19
d_call: -
j_call: TRBJ2-3
cdr3_aa: CASSIGTPQDTQYF
cdr3_nt: TGTGCCAGTAGTATAGGGACCCCCCAGGATACGCAGTATTTT

clone_size: -
v_call: TRBV9
d_call: -
j_call: TRBJ2-7
cdr3_aa: CASSTGVRSYEQYF
cdr3_nt: TGTGCCAGCAGCACGGGAGTAAGGTCCTACGAGCAGTACTTC

clone_size: -
v_call: TRBV10-3
d_call: TRBD2
j_call: TRBJ2-3
cdr3_aa: CAISARVAGTPGLADDTDTQYF
cdr3_nt: TGTGCCATCAGTGCTCGGGTTGCAGGGACCCCAGGACTAGCGGATGACACAGATACGCAGTATTTT

clone_size: -
v_call: TRBV29-1
d_call: -
j_call: TRBJ2-2
cdr3_aa: CSVRASVTGELFF
cdr3_nt: TGCAGCGTCCGGGCTTCTGTCACCGGGGAGCTGTTTTTT

clone_size: -
v_call: TRBV29-1
d_call: -
j_call: TRBJ2-5
cdr3_aa: CSVEFWLALEEPQETQYF
cdr3_nt: TGCAGCGTTGAGTTCTGGCTAGCCCTAGAGGAACCTCAAGAGACCCAGTACTTC